Reported below is one T cell receptor (beta chain). Its antigen is currently unknown. The source of the sample is a study of cytomegalovirus exposure and HLA in healthy donors. Study-wide results and caveats: Earlier analysis found most TCR beta V segments productive about 87% or about 30% of the time. The authors later found TCR association rates varying by HLA locus, with DRB1 most and HLA-C fewest. Later findings reportedly placed an Asian-associated ancestry cluster below the approximately 650-donor mean for N-insertions.

With 60 Vbeta and 13 Jbeta primers, the PCR was carried out. Measured with immunoSEQ multiplex PCR; TCRdb has only the in-frame clones, and not every one. The table for this sample gives 150,000 to 200,000 clones. Source material: PBMCs. The sequence was obtained from a boy aged 10-17 years in good health and CMV-seronegative.

Written as DNA, the CDR3 is TGTGCCAGCAGTTCCTTAGATGCTGGGGCCAACGTCCTGACTTTC. Translated, it gives CASSSLDAGANVLTF. The genes are TRBV6-5 and TRBJ2-6; D is unclear. The CDR3 contains 15 residues. CDR1 MNHEY and CDR2 SVGAGI come from the germline V gene. V dropped 4 bases and J dropped 2 bases, with 9 bases sitting between them.